This T cell receptor beta chain was sequenced during a study of blood T cell repertoires in COVID-19. Study-wide context: Acute and convalescent COVID-19 specimens originated in the United States, Italy and Spain.

Enrolment of Seattle patients took place during active infection, and they were followed longitudinally. Losses at the gene ends were 5 bases for V and 3 bases for J; bases not matched to a gene: 10. This CDR3 spans 16 amino acids. Germline loops: CDR1 MRHNA, CDR2 SNTAGT. The assay was immunoSEQ multiplex PCR, and TCRdb's table has in-frame clones only and misses some. The table includes over 450,000 clones, 85% to 90% detected once. This rearrangement joins TRBV6-4 to TRBJ2-7, with 10 bases lining up with TRBD2. Source material: peripheral blood. The clonotype was recovered from a woman aged 45-65 years with COVID-19, enrolled during active disease. The CDR3 DNA is TGTGCCAGCAGTTCTAAAGGACTAGCGGACTTCTACGAGCAGTACTTC. Encoded protein: CASSSKGLADFYEQYF.